Here is one T cell receptor (beta chain) with its context. Which antigen it targets is not known. The sequencer listed for this sample is Illumina HiSeq 2000. The TCR beta cDNA libraries were made using 5'RACE template switching, a step that added both a universal primer site and unique molecular identifiers. cDNA synthesis was primed from the TCR beta constant segment, followed by two successive PCR amplification steps. Per the source publication's procedure: MIGEC was used to demultiplex reads and group reads by UMI, and MiTCR was used to assemble and quantify clonotypes. To exclude erroneous sequences, only TCR cDNA sequences supported by at least two reads were retained. The tcR package was used for downstream repertoire analysis, and clonotypes were matched between fractions using CDR3 nucleotide sequence together with V segment. VDJmatch was used to annotate antigen specificity against VDJdb, with one amino acid substitution allowed in CDR3. After reprocessing by TCRdb, each CDR3 protein sequence is one entry, and no DNA is given. TCRdb's processing, not the authors' own work, is the source of the V and J calls. The table for this sample lists some 600,000 distinct CDR3 sequences. Of the sample, 3.5% to 4.5% falls within the top ten clones.

HCMV serostatus was determined by detecting HCMV-specific IgG in serum with a commercial ELISA kit. Ficoll density gradient centrifugation was used to isolate peripheral blood mononuclear cells from blood. The data are from a study of T cells expressing NK-cell markers (dated by TCRdb to about 2020). Regarding the complete study: Three sorted T-cell subsets (CD3+CD56+NKG2C+, CD3+CD56+NKG2C- and CD3+CD56-NKG2C+) from fewer than 10 donors had their TCR beta-chain repertoires profiled. The eight sequenced donors were randomly selected healthy volunteers, three men and five women. Seven of the eight sequenced donors were HCMV-seropositive and one was HCMV-seronegative. The libraries were sequenced on Illumina HiSeq 2000/2500, MiSeq or NextSeq, producing 2 x 150 bp reads.

The CDR3 runs 12 residues from the cysteine to the phenylalanine. The DNA is unrecorded. Looking up the germline V gene yields CDR1 SQVTM and CDR2 ANQGSEA. The paper's findings and limits, for the study overall: It remained unclear whether the expanded NKG2C-expressing T cell clones were specific for HCMV antigens. In a handful of donors, the dominant CD3+CD56+NKG2C+ clonotypes were among the top 10 CD8+ clonotypes and accounted for roughly 1.0-7.5% of CD8+ T cells. Those dominant clonotypes were again the most abundant among CD3+CD56-NKG2C+ cells in a handful of donors, at about 28.3-60.1%.

This TCR came from a man younger than 35 in good health. Donor details come from another sample of the same person, matched by shared clones. Sequenced input: blood T cells: a sorted CD56 or NKG2C T cell subset, CD4+ or CD8+ T cells, or bulk PBMC T cells (not recorded which). The V and J segments used are TRBV29-1 and TRBJ2-5; absent DNA, TCRdb's TRBD1 call cannot be checked. CDR3 protein: CSVEGPPRTQYF. The CDR3 plus the reference TRBV29-1 and TRBJ2-5 genes for the other parts give the full variable domain: SAVISQKPSRDICQRGTSLTIQCQVDSQVTMMFWYRQQPGQSLTLIATANQGSEATYESGFVIDKFPISRPNLTFSTLTVSNMSPEDSSIYLCSVEGPPRTQYFGPGTRLLVL.